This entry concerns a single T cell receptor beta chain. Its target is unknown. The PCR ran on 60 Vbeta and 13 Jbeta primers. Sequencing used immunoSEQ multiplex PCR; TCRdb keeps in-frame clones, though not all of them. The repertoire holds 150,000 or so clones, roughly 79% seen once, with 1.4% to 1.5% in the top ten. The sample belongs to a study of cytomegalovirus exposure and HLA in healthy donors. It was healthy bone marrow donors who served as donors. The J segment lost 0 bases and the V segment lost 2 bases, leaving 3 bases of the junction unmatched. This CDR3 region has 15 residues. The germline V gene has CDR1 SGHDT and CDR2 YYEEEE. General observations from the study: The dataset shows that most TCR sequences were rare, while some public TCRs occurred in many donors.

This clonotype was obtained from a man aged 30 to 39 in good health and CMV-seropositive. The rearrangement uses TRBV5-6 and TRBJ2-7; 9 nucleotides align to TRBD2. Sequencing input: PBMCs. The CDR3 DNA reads TGTGCCAGCAGCTTCACTAGCGGGCTCTCCTACGAGCAGTACTTC. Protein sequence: CASSFTSGLSYEQYF.